One sample yielded the 20 T cell receptor beta chains listed below, sequenced in a study of Graves' ophthalmopathy and Graves' hyperthyroidism. Amplifying from RNA transcripts, the study obtained TCR beta CDR3 regions. Second-round multiplex PCR came after first-round RT-PCR with HTBI primers. Via MiXCR, TCRdb re-called the multiplex PCR reads, giving one row per CDR3 protein. The sample gives hundreds of thousands of distinct CDR3 sequences, 40% of which show up once; 40% to 45% is in the top ten. Material for sequencing was peripheral blood. The receptors stem from an adult man with Graves' ophthalmopathy.

The rearrangement joins TRBV2 to TRBJ2-7; D remains unclear. The germline V gene encodes CDR1 SNHLY and CDR2 FYNNEI. The CDR3 runs 14 residues. The CDR3 bases are TGTGCTAGAGATCGCAGAGAACTGCCCTACGAGCAGTACTTC. Translation gives CARDRRELPYEQYF.

This clonotype was detected only a few times. The CDR3 reads CASKPGLAGGGQETQYF. The CDR3 DNA follows: TGTGCCAGCAAACCGGGACTAGCGGGAGGGGGACAAGAGACCCAGTACTTC. The rearrangement uses TRBV12-3 or TRBV12-4 and TRBJ2-5; 16 positions match TRBD2. This CDR3 contains 17 residues. The trim removed 7 bases at V and 2 bases at J, leaving 7 bases unmatched.

DNA for the CDR3: TGTGCCAGCAGCCGGAACAGGGACCCCTACGAGCAGTACTTC. Protein sequence: CASSRNRDPYEQYF. The chain has TRBV25-1 and TRBJ2-7; a weak D match, TRBD1 (6 bases). The CDR3 loop spans 14 amino acids. Trimming removed 6 bases from V and 2 bases from J, with 14 bases in between. Germline lookup yields CDR1 MGHDK and CDR2 SYGVNS.

The V and J genes are TRBV2 and TRBJ2-7, with 7 bases matching TRBD2. The CDR3 length is 15 residues. Losses at the gene ends were 7 bases for V and 0 bases for J; bases not matched to a gene: 9. Germline CDR1 reads SNHLY; CDR2 reads FYNNEI. The CDR3 DNA follows: TGTGCCAGCAACGGCCCCCGGGACTACTCCTACGAGCAGTACTTC. Protein product: CASNGPRDYSYEQYF.

In its sample, this clonotype was seen a few times. CDR3 sequence: CASSLGDSRIYGYTF. For the CDR3, the DNA is TGTGCCAGCAGCTTGGGGGACAGCCGTATCTATGGCTACACCTTC. The chain carries TRBV7-9 and TRBJ1-2, with 7 bases identical to TRBD1. In germline, CDR1 is SEHNR, CDR2 FQNEAQ (reference sequence). Trimming at V came to 3 bases and at J to 4 bases, leaving 8 bases not matched to a gene. This CDR3 has 15 amino acids. Supplemented by reference TRBV7-9 and TRBJ1-2, the full variable domain reads DTGVSQNPRHKITKRGQNVTFRCDPISEHNRLYWYRQTLGQGPEFLTYFQNEAQLEKSRLLSDRFSAERPKGSFSTLEIQRTEQGDSAMYLCASSLGDSRIYGYTFGSGTRLTVV.

In its sample, this clonotype was seen many times. This chain links TRBV20-1 with TRBJ2-5; D is unclear. The CDR3 is 12 amino acids. Between the trimmed V and J ends, which lost 6 bases and 2 bases, there was a span of 10 bases. The V gene's germline CDR1 is DFQATT and CDR2 SNEGSKA (reference sequence). The chain's CDR3 is CSAATHQETQYF. The CDR3 nucleotides are TGCAGTGCCGCGACACATCAAGAGACCCAGTACTTC.

The count of this clonotype is one. The V and J genes are TRBV7-8 and TRBJ1-1, with 7 bases matching TRBD1. Germline assignment: CDR1 SGHVS and CDR2 FQNEAQ. The V gene end was trimmed by 4 bases and the J gene end by 3 bases; junction bases not matched to a gene: 5. The CDR3 is 14 residues long. As DNA, the CDR3 is TGTGCCAGCAGCTACGGGACAGCGGACACTGAAGCTTTCTTT. Protein product: CASSYGTADTEAFF.

V gene TRBV20-1 combines with J gene TRBJ2-7, with 10 positions matching TRBD2. Germline V gene lookup returns CDR1 DFQATT and CDR2 SNEGSKA (reference sequence). CDR3 size: 14 residues. Unmatched junction bases numbered 10, after V lost 6 bases and J lost 5 bases. CDR3 in amino acids: CSAPFSGRFHEQYF. The DNA for the CDR3 is TGCAGTGCACCGTTTAGCGGGAGGTTCCACGAGCAGTACTTC.

Comments on this clonotype: This may be a read error: a much more frequent sequence differs by one nucleotide. V usage is TRBV20-1 and J usage is TRBJ2-6; maybe TRBD1 (6 bases). V lost 7 bases and J 1 base, leaving 14 bases between the germline ends. Germline CDR1 and CDR2: DFQATT and SNEGSKA (reference sequence). This CDR3 spans 15 amino acids. CDR3 nucleotides: TGCAGTGAACAGGGTGGCGCATCTGGGGCCAACGTCCTGACTTTC. Its protein product is CSEQGGASGANVLTF.

This clonotype has ten or more counts. The chain couples TRBV2 to TRBJ2-7; D is undetermined. The CDR3 runs to 15 residues. CDR1 is SNHLY and CDR2 is FYNNEI in the germline V gene. V lost 2 bases and J lost 1, with 12 bases in between. CDR3 DNA: TGTGCCAGCAGTGAACAGGTTACGAGATCCTACGAGCAGTACTTC. Its translation: CASSEQVTRSYEQYF. The entire variable domain, with the rest obtained from reference TRBV2 and TRBJ2-7, is as follows: EPEVTQTPSHQVTQMGQEVILRCVPISNHLYFYWYRQILGQKVEFLVSFYNNEISEKSEIFDDQFSVERPDGSNFTLKIRSTKLEDSAMYFCASSEQVTRSYEQYFGPGTRLTVT.

The rearrangement joins TRBV7-9 to TRBJ2-7; D might be TRBD1 (6 bases). CDR3 size: 16 residues. V was shortened by 5 bases and J by 0 bases, with 17 bases between the two germline ends. Germline CDR1 reads SEHNR; CDR2 reads FQNEAQ (reference sequence). The CDR3 DNA reads as TGTGCCAGCAGCAGGCTCAGGGGCGAAAGCTCCTACGAGCAGTACTTC. As protein: CASSRLRGESSYEQYF. Full variable domain (rest looked up from reference TRBV7-9 and TRBJ2-7): DTGVSQNPRHKITKRGQNVTFRCDPISEHNRLYWYRQTLGQGPEFLTYFQNEAQLEKSRLLSDRFSAERPKGSFSTLEIQRTEQGDSAMYLCASSRLRGESSYEQYFGPGTRLTVT.

As to this clonotype: This may stem from a read error, because a much larger clone lies one nucleotide away. The genes are TRBV20-1 and TRBJ2-5; TRBD2 matches 7 bases. Germline V CDR1 and CDR2: DFQATT, SNEGSKA (reference sequence). The junction had 18 bases not matched to a gene; V was cut back by 6 bases and J by 5 bases. The CDR3 length is 16 residues. The CDR3 is CSATITLRLASETQYF. The CDR3 DNA is TGCAGTGCCACTATTACCCTCAGACTAGCATCGGAGACCCAGTACTTC.

This clonotype was recorded only once. One base away lies a much larger clone, so this may be a sequencing read error. V usage is TRBV20-1 and J usage is TRBJ1-6; D gene unclear. V was cut by 5 bases and J by 5 bases, with 10 bases left in between. This CDR3 region has 13 residues. Germline V CDR1 and CDR2: DFQATT, SNEGSKA (reference sequence). The CDR3 coding sequence is TGCAGTGCTGAGGGCCCGAATAATTCACCCCTCCACTTT. Translation gives CSAEGPNNSPLHF.

For this clonotype: An end of the junction does not agree with germline; a read error may underlie this. The gene calls are TRBV10-3 and TRBJ2-7; TRBD1 matches at 8 bases. The CDR3 length is 14 residues. Germline V gene sequence: CDR1 ENHRY, CDR2 SYGVKD. CDR3 sequence (DNA): TGTGCCAGCAGTCCACGACAGGGGATCTACGAGCAGTACTTC. Amino acid sequence: CASSPRQGIYEQYF.

The V and J genes are TRBV2 and TRBJ1-2; the match to TRBD1 covers 10 bases. Germline lookup yields CDR1 SNHLY and CDR2 FYNNEI. J gave up 0 bases and V 6 bases, and 7 bases lay outside the gene matches. This CDR3 has 16 amino acids. The CDR3 loop reads CASSHGQGDTNYGYTF. The CDR3 DNA reads as TGTGCCAGCAGCCACGGACAGGGGGATACTAACTATGGCTACACCTTC.

In the case of this clonotype: One end of the junction does not line up with germline, which may come from a read error. This chain uses TRBV7-9 with TRBJ1-1; no reliable D call. The germline gives CDR1 SEHNR, CDR2 FQNEAQ (reference sequence). The CDR3 is 13 residues long. In nucleotides, the CDR3 is TGTGCCAGCAGCTTCCAGGTTAACACTGAAGCTTCCTTT. It encodes CASSFQVNTEASF.

The rearrangement uses TRBV24-1 and TRBJ2-3; a possible D gene is TRBD1 (6 bases). Germline V gene data show CDR1 as KGHDR and CDR2 as SFDVKD. The ends were cut back, 4 bases at V and 4 bases at J, with 14 bases in the middle. This CDR3 comprises 15 residues. CDR3 DNA: TGTGCCACCAGTGACGCCCCAGGGGCAGCAGATACGCAGTATTTT. It translates to CATSDAPGAADTQYF.

The sample holds many counts of this clonotype. A junction boundary mismatches the germline segment, possibly from a read error. This chain links TRBV24-1 with TRBJ1-5; D is ambiguous. The CDR3 contains 15 residues. The germline V gene encodes CDR1 KGHDR and CDR2 SFDVKD. Here the CDR3 reads CASSPHPWHNQPQHF. CDR3 DNA: TGTGCCAGCAGTCCCCACCCGTGGCACAATCAGCCCCAGCATTTT.

This rearrangement joins TRBV6-6 to TRBJ2-5; 7 nucleotides agree with TRBD1. The CDR3 runs to 15 residues. V lost 2 bases, J lost 2 bases, and 5 bases stayed unmatched. From germline, CDR1 is MNHNY and CDR2 SVGAGI (reference sequence). The CDR3 loop reads CASSYPADRQETQYF. CDR3 bases: TGTGCCAGCAGTTACCCCGCGGACAGGCAAGAGACCCAGTACTTC.

The chain links TRBV25-1 to TRBJ2-2, with D unclear. The V gene's germline CDR1 is MGHDK and CDR2 SYGVNS. The CDR3 is 14 amino acids. Between the trimmed V and J ends, which lost 5 bases and 3 bases, there was a span of 10 bases. CDR3 residues: CASSLGMDTGELFF. As DNA, the CDR3 is TGTGCCAGCAGTTTAGGCATGGACACCGGGGAGCTGTTTTTT.